Given below is one TCR beta chain in context. This clone appeared a few times. Its antigen remains unidentified. Base qualities were left out, and no much larger clone turns up one base away. The data are from a study of Ad26.COV2.S vaccination and SARS-CoV-2 variants (dated by TCRdb to about 2021). Context from the whole study: Vaccine-arm donors were drawn from COV1001, a multicentre, randomized, double-blind, placebo-controlled phase I-IIa trial of Ad26.COV2.S in healthy adults. Dosing of Ad26.COV2.S was intramuscular, at either 5x10^10 or 1x10^11 viral particles, delivered as one shot or as two shots spaced 56 days apart. Trial participants were randomized into five groups of five, in which low-dose or high-dose Ad26.COV2.S was given once or twice, or placebo was given on both occasions. Sequencing of the TCRbeta repertoire served to evaluate the specificity and breadth of SARS-CoV-2-reactive T cell receptors following Ad26.COV2.S vaccination. The TCR-sequenced set comprised roughly 30 samples: about 19 Ad26.COV2.S vaccine recipients, 5 placebo recipients and 8 SARS-CoV-2 convalescent individuals. Investigators did not know the trial group allocation while performing experiments and assessing outcomes. Results the study describes overall, beyond this receptor: Higher spike-specific TCR breadth was observed in Ad26.COV2.S recipients than in placebo recipients (P = 0.0014). The study was not powered to compare responses between vaccine doses or regimens. Non-spike TCR breadth was comparable between vaccine and placebo recipients, consistent with the vaccine containing only spike. It was noted by the authors that total T cell responses may have been underestimated by the TCR breadth and depth analyses. After vaccination, spike-specific CD8+ and CD4+ T cell responses were reported to show substantial breadth.

The meaning of the sample's treatment or condition label: some 20 received Ad26.COV2.S at low or high dose, single or two shots; about 5 received placebo; per-sample allocation not given. Repertoires of vaccine and placebo recipients were sequenced from samples collected on day 63 after the first injection. Cohort 1b enrolled about two dozen adults aged 18-55 years at a single site in Boston, USA, between 29 July and 7 August 2020. Ad26.COV2.S was a replication-incompetent adenovirus type 26 vector that expressed a prefusion-stabilized SARS-CoV-2 spike protein derived from the original Wuhan strain. CDR1 is given as SGHTA and CDR2 as FQGNSA, both from the germline V gene. Spanning cysteine to phenylalanine, the CDR3 consists of 15 amino acids. Left in the record is the CDR3 DNA by itself, 45 bases read in frame from the first base. V and J are truncated by 5 bases and 6 bases respectively, leaving an intervening sequence of 17 bases.

TCRbeta CDR3 regions were sequenced with the immunoSEQ Assay. After extraction, genomic DNA underwent amplification by bias-controlled multiplex PCR, followed by high-throughput sequencing. Processing in the source paper ran as follows. To quantify the absolute abundance of every unique TCRbeta CDR3 region, sequences were collapsed and filtered. T cell fraction was estimated by normalizing TCRbeta template counts to usable DNA, which was measured by amplifying reference genes present in all nucleated cells. Repertoire TCRs were annotated as SARS-CoV-2-specific by exact matching of V gene, CDR3 amino acid sequence and J gene to a known reactive TCR set. The reference SARS-CoV-2 TCR set was obtained from MIRA and was filtered for enrichment in COVID-19-positive ImmuneCODE repertoires, whereby public or cross-reactive TCRs were removed. Based on the MIRA antigens, annotated TCRs were further analysed at the level of specific ORF or position within ORF. Breadth was defined as annotated unique rearrangements over total unique productive rearrangements; depth was the summed frequency of those rearrangements. TCR breadth was compared between groups using two-sided Wilcoxon rank-sum tests. TCRdb holds this immuneACCESS table with in-frame rearrangements only. Some clones are missing; in checked studies, unresolved V genes explain under half, and the rest has no known cause. V and J calls and clone size come straight from that table; D and trimming were deduced from the DNA. This sample holds about 350,000 clones; approximately 81% were observed only once. Of the sample, 3.3% falls within the top ten clones.

This clonotype was obtained from a person between 18 and 59 years old who received the Ad26.COV2.S COVID-19 vaccine or a placebo. The sequence joins TRBV7-2 to TRBJ1-3; no D segment can be confidently identified. Material: peripheral blood, obtained in a trial of Ad26.COV2.S vaccine versus placebo. The nucleotide sequence is given as TGTGCCAGCAGCCCCGAGACAACAGTTGCAAACACCATATATTTT. This yields the protein CASSPETTVANTIYF.